This is a list of T cell receptor beta chains from one sample in a study of blood T cell repertoires in COVID-19. Sequencing was performed with immunoSEQ multiplex PCR; in TCRdb, only in-frame clones are kept and a portion is missing. The data hold approximately 51,000 clones, with 70% to 90% observed a single time. Source material: peripheral blood. The receptors stem from a man in his forties or fifties with active COVID-19. Each CDR3 is given with its conserved first and last residue. A D gene is named only where the DNA matches it firmly. Clone size is stated in some rows and not others, as once, few, many or a class when expanded.

CDR3 DNA,CDR3 protein,clone size,D gene,J gene,V gene
TGTGCCAGCAGCTTGGCCGTTTCAACGCCTGGTGGAGGTGAAAAACTGTTTTTT,CASSLAVSTPGGGEKLFF,NA,NA,TRBJ1-4,TRBV5-6
TGTGCCAGTAGTCCCGACGGCGGAGAGTTTCAGCCCCAGCATTTT,CASSPDGGEFQPQHF,NA,NA,TRBJ1-5,TRBV19
TGTGCCAGCAGCCTAATAGCGGGAGCAGAGACCCAGTACTTC,CASSLIAGAETQYF,NA,TRBD2,TRBJ2-5,TRBV7-9
TGTGCCAGCAGGACGACATTTCCCACCCCTGGGGCCAACGTCCTGACTTTC,CASRTTFPTPGANVLTF,NA,NA,TRBJ2-6,TRBV5-6
TGTGCCAGCAGCCCGTCGACAGGACCATCCTACAATGAGCAGTTCTTC,CASSPSTGPSYNEQFF,NA,NA,TRBJ2-1,TRBV9
TGTGCCAGCAGCTTAGTTTTAGGTAGCGGGGGAACCGGACACAATGAGCAGTTCTTC,CASSLVLGSGGTGHNEQFF,once,TRBD2,TRBJ2-1,TRBV11-2
TGTGCCAGCAGCAATTTGTGGGAGGGCCCATCGCAGCAAGAGACCCAGTACTTC,CASSNLWEGPSQQETQYF,NA,NA,TRBJ2-5,TRBV21-1
TGCAGCGTTGGGATTAGCGGGGGAACTGATGAGCAGTTCTTC,CSVGISGGTDEQFF,few,TRBD2,TRBJ2-1,TRBV29-1
TGTGCCAGCAGCTTTTCCCTTGGCAGGGGGCTTCGAGAGACCCAGTACTTC,CASSFSLGRGLRETQYF,NA,NA,TRBJ2-5,TRBV12-1
TGTGCCAGCTCGGTGACTAGCGGGTCCCGAAACCAAGAAGAGACCCAGTACTTC,CASSVTSGSRNQEETQYF,NA,TRBD2,TRBJ2-5,TRBV18
TGCGCCAGCAGTCCTACGACTAGAGGGTTCCAGTTCTTC,CASSPTTRGFQFF,NA,NA,TRBJ2-1,TRBV10-1